The present TCR beta chain was sequenced within a study of control samples from healthy donors and cancer patients (dated by TCRdb to the early 2020s). In regard to this clone: Its antigen is not yet known. Per-nucleotide qualities are absent, and no much larger clonotype sits a single base away.

From its cysteine to its phenylalanine, the CDR3 spans 14 amino acids. Here the CDR3 DNA is all that survives: 42 bases in frame from base 1. CDR1 MNHEY and CDR2 SVGAGI were looked up in the germline V gene. V sheds 6 bases and J sheds 5 bases, leaving 17 bases between their ends. The library came from the immunoSEQ multiplex PCR assay. Not all clones reach the TCRdb copy of this immuneACCESS table, which keeps in-frame sequences only. Checked studies attribute under half of the gap to unresolved V genes and leave the rest unexplained. Recorded for this sample are more than 95,000 clones; approximately 92% of them occurred a single time. The ten largest account for approximately 0.58% of the sample.

The chain joins TRBV6-5 to TRBJ2-7, with TRBD1 as a weak D call on 6 bases. This TCR derives from an elderly man with head and neck cancer. Sequencing was performed on PBMCs. The sequenced DNA is TGTGCCAGCAGGAGGCCGGGACAAGCAAACGAGCAGTACTTC. This gives the protein CASRRPGQANEQYF.